One sample yielded the 8 T cell receptor beta chains listed below, sequenced in a study of metastatic and nonmetastatic thyroid tumors. Thyroid surgery was preceded by no treatment in any patient. With MiXCR, TCRdb reprocessed the PCR reads. The sample has about 53,000 clones; roughly 20% are singletons. What was sequenced was blood. Receptors originate from a female donor with papillary thyroid cancer or a benign thyroid nodule (not recorded which). Some clones in this sample may be carry-over from other donors' samples.

This clone occurred many times. The chain joins TRBV12-3 or TRBV12-4 to TRBJ1-5, with D hard to call. The CDR3 consists of 12 residues. V lost 3 bases to trimming and J lost 5 bases, with 5 bases between them. This CDR3 reads CASSFSDQPQHF. The CDR3 nucleotides are TGTGCCAGCAGTTTCTCGGATCAGCCCCAGCATTTT.

This clone has at least ten counts. V is TRBV7-2 and J is TRBJ1-5; TRBD1 agrees at 7 bases. Germline trimming cut 3 bases from V and 6 bases from J; bases unmatched to any gene: 8. CDR3 length: 15 residues. In germline, CDR1 is SGHTA, CDR2 FQGNSA. In DNA form, the CDR3 reads TGTGCCAGCAGCTTCACAGGGGTTTGGAGTCAGCCCCAGCATTTT. Amino acid sequence: CASSFTGVWSQPQHF.

There are many counts of this clone. CDR3: CASSRVEADTQYF. In DNA, the CDR3 is TGTGCCAGCAGCCGGGTTGAGGCAGATACGCAGTATTTT. This chain connects TRBV7-2 to TRBJ2-3; no firm D call. The V end lost 5 bases, the J end lost 4 bases, and 10 bases lay between the germline ends. This CDR3 comprises 13 residues. CDR1 is SGHTA, CDR2 FQGNSA, per germline. Filled out from reference TRBV7-2 and TRBJ2-3, the complete variable domain reads GAGVSQSPSNKVTEKGKDVELRCDPISGHTALYWYRQSLGQGLEFLIYFQGNSAPDKSGLPSDRFSAERTGGSVSTLTIQRTQQEDSAVYLCASSRVEADTQYFGPGTRLTVL.

Many counts were recorded for this clone. The rearrangement joins TRBV20-1 to TRBJ1-4; TRBD1 might be the D (6 bases). V lost 1 base and J lost 4, with 19 bases in between. This CDR3 spans 17 amino acids. CDR1 is DFQATT and CDR2 is SNEGSKA in the germline V gene (reference sequence). The CDR3 loop is CSARGTWSGAGNEKLFF. For the CDR3, the DNA is TGCAGTGCTAGAGGAACATGGTCAGGGGCCGGTAATGAAAAACTGTTTTTT.

This clone showed up many times. V gene TRBV12-5 combines with J gene TRBJ2-5; D perhaps matches TRBD2 (6 bases). The CDR3 has 13 residues. Trimming cost V 2 bases and J 4 bases, with 8 bases left between them. The germline CDR1 and CDR2 sequences are LGHNT and FRNRAP. The CDR3 nucleotides are TGTGCTAGTGGTTTGAAGGGAGGAGAGACCCAGTACTTC. Encoded protein: CASGLKGGETQYF.

This clone came up many times. This sequence joins TRBV6-4 and TRBJ2-3; possible D gene TRBD2, 6 bases. The germline V gene encodes CDR1 MRHNA and CDR2 SNTAGT. The V gene lost 4 bases and the J gene lost 0 bases, with 8 bases spanning the gap. The CDR3 loop spans 14 amino acids. The CDR3 DNA reads TGTGCCAGCAGTGTGGGACTTAGCACAGATACGCAGTATTTT. It translates to CASSVGLSTDTQYF.

This clone was recorded at least ten times. The chain joins TRBV7-2 to TRBJ2-3; 8 bases agree with TRBD1. V trimming: 5 bases; J trimming: 1 base; junction bases outside the gene matches: 8. The germline gives CDR1 SGHTA, CDR2 FQGNSA. This CDR3 is 16 amino acids long. CDR3 amino acids: CASSNGQGGGTDTQYF. The CDR3 DNA follows: TGTGCCAGCAGCAACGGACAGGGCGGAGGCACAGATACGCAGTATTTT.

This clone was counted a few times. This may stem from a read error, because a much larger clone lies one nucleotide away. V usage is TRBV6-1 and J usage is TRBJ1-6; D remains ambiguous. Germline V lookup: CDR1 MNHNS, CDR2 SASEGT. The length of the CDR3 is 10 residues. V was pared by 4 bases and J by 14 bases, with 6 bases between. CDR3 in DNA: TGTGCCAGCAGTGCTGGGTCCCTCCACTTT. Its protein is CASSAGSLHF.